This is a list of T cell receptor beta chains from one sample in a study of T-cell memory formation after mild COVID-19. In TCRdb, the 5' RACE reads were re-called with MiXCR into one record per CDR3 protein. The sample includes 200,000 to 300,000 distinct CDR3 sequences, approximately 10% of them seen just once. The material sequenced was PBMCs or a T cell subset sorted from them (not recorded which). All receptors come from a man younger than 30 who had mild COVID-19 (a few samples of this study predate the infection). Cell type and time point are not known. CDR3s include the opening cysteine and the closing phenylalanine or tryptophan. Fields, in order: clone size, J gene, D gene, V gene, CDR3 protein, CDR3 DNA. The D gene is left open where the match is weak. Clone size is stated in some rows and not others, as once, few, many or a class when expanded.

medium-sized | TRBJ2-7 | TRBD2 | TRBV13 | CASSPKTSSGGARSYEQYF | TGTGCCAGCAGCCCAAAGACCTCTAGCGGGGGGGCCCGGTCCTACGAGCAGTACTTC
few | TRBJ1-1 | NA | TRBV6-5 | CASINRGQATEAFF | TGTGCCAGCATCAACCGCGGTCAGGCCACTGAAGCTTTCTTT
NA | TRBJ1-3 | TRBD1 | TRBV19 | CAGGQGPGNTIYF | TGTGCTGGGGGACAGGGACCTGGAAACACCATATATTTT
few | TRBJ2-1 | TRBD2 | TRBV7-9 | CASGGLAESSYNEQFF | TGTGCCAGCGGGGGACTAGCGGAGAGCTCCTACAATGAGCAGTTCTTC
NA | TRBJ2-5 | TRBD2 | TRBV30 | CAWGPGLAGVETQYF | TGTGCCTGGGGACCGGGACTAGCGGGGGTTGAGACCCAGTACTTC
NA | TRBJ2-7 | TRBD1 | TRBV5-1 | CASSYGGQGRYEQYF | TGCGCCAGCAGCTATGGGGGACAGGGGCGGTACGAGCAGTACTTC
few | TRBJ2-6 | NA | TRBV20-1 | CSARDLRESGSGANVLTF | TGCAGTGCTAGAGATCTAAGGGAAAGCGGCTCTGGGGCCAACGTCCTGACTTTC
NA | TRBJ1-6 | NA | TRBV3-1 | CASSQVVGADSPLHF | TGTGCCAGCAGCCAAGTAGTAGGGGCGGATTCACCCCTCCACTTT
few | TRBJ2-1 | NA | TRBV5-5 | CASSPGLEYNEQFF | TGTGCCAGCAGCCCTGGCTTGGAGTACAATGAGCAGTTCTTC
NA | TRBJ1-5 | TRBD1 | TRBV20-1 | CSARVSTGGNQPQHF | TGCAGTGCTAGAGTATCGACAGGGGGAAATCAGCCCCAGCATTTT
few | TRBJ1-1 | NA | TRBV12-3/TRBV12-4 | CATLSQGVFVNTEAFF | TGTGCCACCCTCTCCCAGGGAGTTTTTGTTAACACTGAAGCTTTCTTT
NA | TRBJ2-3 | TRBD1 | TRBV7-8 | CDSSLQGAVATDTQYF | TGTGACAGCAGCTTACAGGGGGCTGTCGCCACAGATACGCAGTATTTT
few | TRBJ1-5 | NA | TRBV6-5 | CASSYSGTANQPQHF | TGTGCCAGCAGTTACTCGGGGACGGCCAATCAGCCCCAGCATTTT
many | TRBJ2-1 | NA | TRBV2 | CASRYYNEQFF | TGTGCCAGCAGATACTACAATGAGCAGTTCTTC
NA | TRBJ2-2 | NA | TRBV7-9 | CASSLATGITGELFF | TGTGCCAGCAGCTTAGCAACAGGGATCACCGGGGAGCTGTTTTTT
NA | TRBJ2-5 | TRBD1 | TRBV7-6 | CASSLALGQGLETQYF | TGTGCCAGCAGCTTGGCCCTGGGACAGGGTTTAGAGACCCAGTACTTC
few | TRBJ2-1 | TRBD1 | TRBV27 | CASSLSKGAHEQFF | TGTGCCAGCAGTTTAAGTAAGGGGGCACATGAGCAGTTCTTC
NA | TRBJ2-2 | NA | TRBV7-6 | CASSTQVKGTGELFF | TGTGCCAGCAGCACGCAGGTGAAGGGCACCGGGGAGCTGTTTTTT
many | TRBJ1-1 | NA | TRBV5-1 | CASSLGAIGGSVNAFF | TGCGCCAGCAGCTTGGGGGCGATCGGAGGCTCCGTGAATGCTTTCTTT
NA | TRBJ2-3 | TRBD2 | TRBV11-1 | CASTLRGADTQYF | TGTGCCAGCACCCTGCGGGGGGCAGATACGCAGTATTTT
NA | TRBJ1-2 | NA | TRBV20-1 | CSARDHRADYGYTF | TGCAGTGCTAGAGATCACAGGGCTGACTATGGCTACACCTTC
few | TRBJ2-4 | NA | TRBV27 | CASSRLGFGSIQYF | TGTGCCAGCAGCCGGTTGGGTTTTGGTAGCATTCAGTACTTC
NA | TRBJ2-7 | TRBD1 | TRBV5-1 | CASSLTGGNTYEQYF | TGCGCCAGCAGCTTGACAGGGGGCAACACCTACGAGCAGTACTTC
NA | TRBJ2-7 | NA | TRBV11-2 | CASSSSRGSYEQYF | TGTGCCAGCAGCTCCTCCAGGGGCTCCTACGAGCAGTACTTC
few | TRBJ1-6 | NA | TRBV20-1 | CSAQGVPLHF | TGCAGTGCCCAAGGGGTACCCCTCCACTTT
NA | TRBJ2-2 | NA | TRBV24-1 | CATSDARGLRPNTGELFF | TGTGCCACCAGTGATGCCCGGGGTTTACGACCTAACACCGGGGAGCTGTTTTTT
NA | TRBJ2-3 | NA | TRBV7-9 | CASSLALRPPADTQYF | TGTGCCAGCAGCTTAGCGCTGAGACCACCGGCAGATACGCAGTATTTT
few | TRBJ1-5 | NA | TRBV6-5 | CASSSINVRSNQPQHF | TGTGCCAGCAGTTCCATTAACGTGAGGAGCAATCAGCCCCAGCATTTT
NA | TRBJ1-2 | NA | TRBV4-1 | CASSPNGSPIYGYTF | TGCGCCAGCAGCCCCAACGGGTCACCTATCTATGGCTACACCTTC